These 15 T cell receptor beta chains share one sample of origin, sequenced in a study of OX40 agonist ivuxolimab in advanced cancers. The data were produced by immunoSEQ multiplex PCR, yet TCRdb's version contains in-frame clones alone and is incomplete. The top ten clones hold approximately 22% of a sample with about 40,000 clones, 78% of them seen once. Sample: CD4+ or CD8+ T cells sorted from blood, taken in a trial of the OX40 agonist ivuxolimab. Receptors originate from an adult with an advanced solid tumor such as melanoma, head and neck, liver or kidney cancer.

V is TRBV25-1 and J is TRBJ1-6, with TRBD1 identical over 8 bases. The CDR3 is made up of 15 amino acids. Germline trimming cut 3 bases from V and 7 bases from J; bases unmatched to any gene: 5. CDR1 is MGHDK and CDR2 is SYGVNS in the germline V gene. CDR3 nucleotide sequence: TGTGCCAGCAGTGACCCCGGGACAGGCAATTCACCCCTCCACTTT. This translates into CASSDPGTGNSPLHF.

The chain recombines TRBV27 with TRBJ2-7, with 9 bases matching TRBD2. There are 15 residues in the CDR3. Trimming removed 0 bases from V and 5 bases from J; junction bases left unmatched: 5. The germline gives CDR1 MNHEY, CDR2 SMNVEV (reference sequence). DNA for the CDR3: TGTGCCAGCAGTTTATCGGGCGGGAGGGCCGACGAGCAGTACTTC. It translates to CASSLSGGRADEQYF.

This clone was found many times. The CDR3 sequence: CASSFDNEAFF. The CDR3 DNA is TGTGCCAGCAGCTTTGACAATGAAGCTTTCTTT. V usage is TRBV7-9 and J usage is TRBJ1-1; D is unclear. V was pared by 3 bases and J by 7 bases, with 6 bases between. The CDR3 runs to 11 residues. Germline CDR1 SEHNR, CDR2 FQNEAQ (reference sequence).

The genes are TRBV4-3 and TRBJ2-7; no definite D call. Per germline, CDR1 LGHNA and CDR2 YSLEER. V was pared by 8 bases and J by 3 bases, with 14 bases between. The CDR3 has 13 amino acids. In nucleotides, the CDR3 is TGCGCCAGCTCCACGGGTATTAGCTACGAGCAGTACTTC. It yields the protein CASSTGISYEQYF.

The chain has TRBV7-9 and TRBJ2-2, with 9 bases fitting TRBD1. The germline V gene has CDR1 SEHNR and CDR2 FQNEAQ (reference sequence). The V gene end was trimmed by 5 bases and the J gene end by 2 bases; junction bases not matched to a gene: 6. The CDR3 runs to 16 residues. The CDR3 DNA sequence: TGTGCCAGCAGCCCTAGGACAGGGGCAAACACCGGGGAGCTGTTTTTT. Translating it yields CASSPRTGANTGELFF.

The rearrangement joins TRBV7-9 to TRBJ1-4, with 9 nucleotides matching TRBD1. Unmatched junction bases numbered 4, after V lost 7 bases and J lost 7 bases. Germline CDR1 SEHNR, CDR2 FQNEAQ (reference sequence). The CDR3 is 13 amino acids. The CDR3 protein is CASTQGAVEKLFF. The CDR3 DNA reads TGTGCCAGCACACAGGGGGCGGTTGAAAAACTGTTTTTT.

The CDR3 sequence: CASRHLAGVDTGELFF. The DNA for the CDR3 is TGTGCCAGCAGGCACCTAGCGGGAGTCGACACCGGGGAGCTGTTTTTT. The V gene is TRBV7-6, the J gene TRBJ2-2; 10 bases are shared with TRBD2. CDR1 SGHVS and CDR2 FNYEAQ come from the germline V gene. The V gene end was trimmed by 6 bases and the J gene end by 3 bases; junction bases not matched to a gene: 7. This CDR3 is 16 amino acids long.

The chain carries TRBV25-1 and TRBJ1-2; unclear D gene. The CDR3 length is 13 residues. Per the germline V gene, CDR1 is MGHDK and CDR2 is SYGVNS. V lost 2 bases, J lost 5 bases, and 9 bases lay in between. Here the CDR3 DNA reads TGTGCCAGCAGTGAACCCGGTCTTTATGGCTACACCTTC. Encoded protein: CASSEPGLYGYTF.

Only a few counts were recorded for this clone. V is TRBV9 and J is TRBJ1-5; 7 bases line up with TRBD1. Germline CDR1 and CDR2: SGDLS and YYNGEE. The CDR3 spans 14 residues. With V trimmed by 4 bases and J by 4 bases, 5 bases remained unmatched. The CDR3 DNA sequence: TGTGCCAGCAGCTCGGGACAGTTTAATCAGCCCCAGCATTTT. Its protein product is CASSSGQFNQPQHF.

This clone has a handful of counts. V is TRBV4-3 and J is TRBJ2-1, with 9 bases that match TRBD1. Germline CDR1 is LGHNA and CDR2 is YSLEER. The CDR3 totals 15 residues. Unmatched junction bases numbered 1, after V lost 3 bases and J lost 1 base. CDR3 in amino acids: CASSQDRGSYNEQFF. The CDR3 DNA sequence: TGCGCCAGCAGCCAGGACAGGGGTTCCTACAATGAGCAGTTCTTC.

The V call is TRBV7-8, the J call TRBJ2-7, with D perhaps being TRBD1 or TRBD2 (6 bases each). This CDR3 contains 15 residues. In germline, CDR1 is SGHVS, CDR2 FQNEAQ. V shed 5 bases and J shed 3 bases, with 17 bases lying between them. The CDR3 loop reads CASSDSGALYYEQYF. The CDR3 nucleotides read TGTGCCAGCAGCGACTCGGGGGCCTTATACTACGAGCAGTACTTC.

CDR3 sequence (DNA): TGCAGCGTTGAGAAGGGGGTGGGAGGAAACACCATATATTTT. Translation gives CSVEKGVGGNTIYF. V gene TRBV29-1 combines with J gene TRBJ1-3; D is possibly TRBD1 (6 bases). The CDR3 spans 14 residues. Trimming took off 3 bases at V and 4 bases at J, with 13 bases between the two ends. Germline V gene lookup returns CDR1 SQVTM and CDR2 ANQGSEA.

The chain carries TRBV28 and TRBJ2-1; unclear D gene. With 4 bases removed from V and 6 bases from J, the gap between germline ends came to 7 bases. The CDR3 covers 12 residues. CDR1 and CDR2 (germline): MDHEN, SYDVKM. CDR3 DNA: TGTGCCAGCAGTTCCCGTACCAATGAGCAGTTCTTC. It codes for CASSSRTNEQFF.

The chain combines TRBV6-5 with TRBJ2-5, with D possibly being TRBD2 (5 bases). Germline V gene data show CDR1 as MNHEY and CDR2 as SVGAGI. V lost 2 bases and J 11 bases, leaving 18 bases between the germline ends. The CDR3 spans 14 residues. The CDR3 loop reads CASSYTPGRDEQYF. The DNA of the CDR3 is TGTGCCAGCAGTTACACCCCGGGTCGGGATGAGCAGTACTTC.

The rearrangement uses TRBV19 and TRBJ2-2; no firm D call. The CDR3 contains 14 residues. The germline V and J ends were trimmed by 7 bases and 3 bases, with 12 bases remaining between them. Germline-derived CDR1 and CDR2 are LNHDA and SQIVND (reference sequence). The CDR3 DNA sequence: TGTGCCAGTACGTGGGCAGATTACACCGGGGAGCTGTTTTTT. This codes for CASTWADYTGELFF.